Below are 19 T cell receptor beta chains sequenced from a single sample in a study of T cells after yellow fever vaccination. TCRdb re-called the 5' RACE reads through MiXCR, storing one row per CDR3 protein. The sample yields 250,000 to 350,000 distinct CDR3 sequences, approximately 4.3% seen once. The material was PBMCs, obtained 15 days after the yellow fever booster vaccination. The source of these receptors is a young man who received the YFV17D yellow fever vaccine.

In this sample, this clonotype turned up a few times. V usage is TRBV28 and J usage is TRBJ1-2, with D possibly matching TRBD1 (5 bases). Germline assignment: CDR1 MDHEN and CDR2 SYDVKM. The CDR3 totals 15 residues. Trimming stripped 1 base from V and 8 bases from J, with 17 bases between. The CDR3 loop is CASSLFGDSAGGYTF. CDR3 DNA: TGTGCCAGCAGTTTATTCGGTGACAGCGCGGGGGGCTACACCTTC.

This clonotype has ten or more counts. The CDR3 region is CASSQAGISNQPQHF. The CDR3 DNA reads as TGTGCCAGCAGCCAAGCCGGGATAAGCAATCAGCCCCAGCATTTT. The V gene is TRBV4-2, the J gene TRBJ1-5, with D hard to call. Germline V gives CDR1 LGHNA, CDR2 YNFKEQ. The V end lost 1 base, the J end lost 1 base, and 8 bases lay between the germline ends. This CDR3 is built from 15 residues.

This clonotype was observed at least ten times. The chain is built from TRBV20-1 and TRBJ1-5; TRBD1 matches 11 bases. Looked up from germline, CDR1 is DFQATT and CDR2 is SNEGSKA (reference sequence). CDR3 length equals 13 residues. Trimming took 5 bases from V and 7 from J; bases not matched to a gene: 4. The CDR3 protein is CSAYGTGGQPQHF. The CDR3 nucleotides are TGCAGTGCTTACGGGACAGGGGGGCAGCCCCAGCATTTT.

This clonotype was picked up a small number of times. The gene calls are TRBV7-3 and TRBJ2-2, with TRBD1 identical over 11 bases. V dropped 4 bases and J dropped 4; count of bases not matched to a gene: 14. The CDR3 covers 19 residues. CDR1 SGHTA and CDR2 FQGTGA come from the germline V gene. The CDR3 reads CASSSRGQGVPRGTGELFF. The CDR3 DNA reads as TGTGCCAGCAGCTCGAGGGGACAGGGGGTCCCCCGGGGCACCGGGGAGCTGTTTTTT.

This clonotype was seen many times. The chain has TRBV5-6 and TRBJ2-1; D gene uncertain. This CDR3 is built from 13 residues. V dropped 7 bases and J dropped 10 bases, with 18 bases sitting between them. The germline CDR1 and CDR2 sequences are SGHDT and YYEEEE. The CDR3 region has the DNA TGTGCCAGCGGACCTCGTAGAGTACGGGAGCAGTTCTTC. Its translation: CASGPRRVREQFF.

The chain combines TRBV3-1 with TRBJ1-4; 11 bases map to TRBD1. There are 14 residues in the CDR3. The junction had 3 bases not matched to a gene; V was cut back by 4 bases and J by 8 bases. Germline CDR1 reads LGHDT; CDR2 reads YNNKEL (reference sequence). The CDR3 loop is CASSRTGGVEKLFF. The CDR3 bases are TGTGCCAGCAGCCGGACAGGGGGCGTCGAAAAACTGTTTTTT.

About this clonotype itself: One end of the junction fails to match germline, which may point to a read error. J is TRBJ2-5 and V is TRBV15; 9 nucleotides match TRBD1. The length of the CDR3 is 15 residues. Germline V CDR1 and CDR2: LNHNV, YYDKDF (reference sequence). The CDR3 loop is CATSREGQGGETQYF. The CDR3 DNA follows: TGTGCCACCAGCCGAGAGGGACAGGGAGGGGAGACCCAGTACTTC.

The chain couples TRBV4-1 to TRBJ1-2; D is possibly TRBD1 (5 bases). The germline CDR1 and CDR2 sequences are MGHRA and YSYEKL. Trimming took 2 bases from V and 5 from J, leaving 15 bases between them. This CDR3 comprises 15 residues. The CDR3 loop reads CASSQPGLPPYGYTF. The CDR3 coding sequence is TGCGCCAGCAGCCAACCGGGACTCCCACCTTATGGCTACACCTTC.

In its sample, this clonotype was seen many times. This rearrangement joins TRBV29-1 to TRBJ2-2, with 11 bases identical to TRBD1. V trimming: 5 bases; J trimming: 4 bases; junction bases outside the gene matches: 6. Germline CDR1 SQVTM, CDR2 ANQGSEA. CDR3 length equals 15 residues. CDR3 in amino acids: CSVMGDRGSTGELFF. DNA for the CDR3: TGCAGCGTTATGGGGGACAGGGGGTCCACCGGGGAGCTGTTTTTT.

This clonotype showed up just a few times. The J gene is TRBJ1-2, the V gene TRBV5-1; 7 bases are a match to TRBD1. The CDR3 is made up of 17 amino acids. Germline V gene data show CDR1 as SGHRS and CDR2 as YFSETQ. The ends lost 2 bases at V and 4 bases at J; junction bases unmatched: 14. The CDR3 spells CASSLLFPGQRGYGYTF. The CDR3 bases are TGCGCCAGCAGCTTACTATTCCCGGGACAGCGCGGCTATGGCTACACCTTC.

In its sample, this clonotype was seen many times. The chain links TRBV7-2 to TRBJ1-6; TRBD1 is a possible D gene (5 bases). CDR1 SGHTA and CDR2 FQGNSA come from the germline V gene. The CDR3 is 14 residues long. Trimming stripped 5 bases from V and 12 bases from J, with 17 bases between. The CDR3 loop reads CASSPDLRGGPLHF. For the CDR3, the DNA is TGTGCCAGCAGCCCCGACTTAAGGGGTGGACCCCTCCACTTT.

DNA for the CDR3: TGTGCCAGCACCCCGCGGGAGTCGGGTGAAAAACTGTTTTTT. It codes for CASTPRESGEKLFF. This rearrangement joins TRBV7-9 to TRBJ1-4; D uncertain. Deletions cut 7 bases from V and 7 bases from J, with 16 bases between. This CDR3 is built from 14 residues. CDR1 is SEHNR and CDR2 is FQNEAQ in the germline V gene (reference sequence).

This chain connects TRBV4-3 to TRBJ1-1; the D is unclear. From germline, CDR1 is LGHNA and CDR2 YSLEER. V shed 0 bases and J shed 5 bases, with 13 bases lying between them. This CDR3 spans 15 amino acids. CDR3 amino acids: CASSQENRETTEAFF. The CDR3 region has the DNA TGCGCCAGCAGCCAAGAGAATCGAGAAACTACTGAAGCTTTCTTT.

The V and J genes are TRBV10-3 and TRBJ2-1; unclear D gene. Germline lookup yields CDR1 ENHRY and CDR2 SYGVKD. The CDR3 is 15 residues long. V was trimmed by 6 bases and J by 5 bases, leaving 17 bases between them. The CDR3 protein is CAISPRHKEHNEQFF. In DNA form, the CDR3 reads TGTGCCATCAGCCCTAGACATAAGGAACACAATGAGCAGTTCTTC.

The chain uses TRBV6-6 and TRBJ2-3; 8 bases map to TRBD2. Germline loops: CDR1 MNHNY, CDR2 SVGAGI (reference sequence). J was trimmed by 3 bases and V by 2 bases; bases with no gene match: 7. The CDR3 extends over 16 amino acids. This chain's CDR3 is CASSYPGAGETDTQYF. In DNA form, the CDR3 reads TGTGCCAGCAGTTACCCCGGAGCGGGGGAGACAGATACGCAGTATTTT.

This clonotype was picked up a small number of times. The chain couples TRBV9 to TRBJ2-3, with D maybe TRBD1 (5 bases). Trimming pared 0 bases from V and 1 base from J, leaving 9 bases between. The CDR3 sequence is 15 residues long. Germline V gives CDR1 SGDLS, CDR2 YYNGEE. The CDR3 is CASSVGDSRTDTQYF. The CDR3 DNA is TGTGCCAGCAGCGTAGGCGACAGTCGCACAGATACGCAGTATTTT.

This sequence joins TRBV4-1 and TRBJ1-1; no definite D call. The length of the CDR3 is 15 residues. Between the trimmed V and J ends, which lost 0 bases and 3 bases, there was a span of 11 bases. Germline assignment: CDR1 MGHRA and CDR2 YSYEKL. DNA of the CDR3: TGCGCCAGCAGCCAAGAGGTGACCGGGGACACTGAAGCTTTCTTT. It yields the protein CASSQEVTGDTEAFF.

Many counts were recorded for this clonotype. This rearrangement joins TRBV27 to TRBJ1-2; 7 bases are shared with TRBD1. The germline V gene has CDR1 MNHEY and CDR2 SMNVEV (reference sequence). V lost 5 bases to trimming and J lost 3 bases; unmatched junction nucleotides: 6. The CDR3 runs 14 residues. CDR3 loop: CASSGGGQYYGYTF. The CDR3, as DNA: TGTGCCAGCAGTGGGGGGGGACAGTACTATGGCTACACCTTC.

This clonotype has more than one count but fewer than ten. The CDR3 ends on some other residue instead of the conserved phenylalanine or tryptophan, so this is likely a read error. The rearrangement links TRBV3-1 to TRBJ1-3, with a tentative D call TRBD1 (5 bases). Germline V lookup: CDR1 LGHDT, CDR2 YNNKEL (reference sequence). The CDR3 spans 14 residues. Trimming removed 0 bases at V and 5 bases at J, with 8 bases between. CDR3 residues: CASSQDSGRNTIYI. Here the CDR3 DNA reads TGTGCCAGCAGCCAAGATTCGGGGCGAAACACCATATATATT.